This T cell receptor (beta chain) was observed in a study of T cell changes during pregnancy in multiple sclerosis. The CDR3 totals 15 residues. Looked up from germline, CDR1 is SGHRS and CDR2 is YFSETQ. The J segment lost 6 bases and the V segment lost 0 bases, leaving 7 bases of the junction unmatched. The method was immunoSEQ multiplex PCR; TCRdb's version includes in-frame clones alone and lacks a portion of them. Of about 87,000 clones listed, 93% were seen once; the top ten hold 1.4%. The chain combines TRBV5-1 with TRBJ1-1, with 8 nucleotides matching TRBD1. The sequencing used peripheral blood, collected in the third trimester of pregnancy. The TCR originated in a female donor in good health, enrolled as a control in a pregnancy study. CDR3 coding DNA: TGCGCCAGCAGCTTGGCGACAGGGGCAGGGTCTGAAGCTTTCTTT. Protein product: CASSLATGAGSEAFF. The full variable domain, its missing parts supplied by reference TRBV5-1 and TRBJ1-1, is KAGVTQTPRYLIKTRGQQVTLSCSPISGHRSVSWYQQTPGQGLQFLFEYFSETQRNKGNFPGRFSGRQFSNSRSEMNVSTLELGDSALYLCASSLATGAGSEAFFGQGTRLTVV.